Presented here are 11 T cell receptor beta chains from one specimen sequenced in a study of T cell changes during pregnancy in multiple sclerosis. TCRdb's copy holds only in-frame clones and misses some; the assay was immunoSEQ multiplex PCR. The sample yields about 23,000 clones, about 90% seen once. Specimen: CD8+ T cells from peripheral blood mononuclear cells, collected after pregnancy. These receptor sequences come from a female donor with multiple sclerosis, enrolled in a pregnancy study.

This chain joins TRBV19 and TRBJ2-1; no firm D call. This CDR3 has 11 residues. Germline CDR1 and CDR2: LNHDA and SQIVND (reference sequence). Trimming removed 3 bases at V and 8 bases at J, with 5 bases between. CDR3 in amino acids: CASSMADEQFF. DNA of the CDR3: TGTGCCAGTAGTATGGCGGATGAGCAGTTCTTC. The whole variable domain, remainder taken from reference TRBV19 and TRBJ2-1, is DGGITQSPKYLFRKEGQNVTLSCEQNLNHDAMYWYRQDPGQGLRLIYYSQIVNDFQKGDIAEGYSVSREKKESFPLTVTSAQKNPTAFYLCASSMADEQFFGPGTRLTVL.

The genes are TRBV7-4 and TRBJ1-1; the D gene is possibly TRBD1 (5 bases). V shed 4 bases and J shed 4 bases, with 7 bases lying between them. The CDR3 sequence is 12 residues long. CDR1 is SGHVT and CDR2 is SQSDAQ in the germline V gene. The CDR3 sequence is CASSSGGTEAFF. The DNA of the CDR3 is TGTGCCAGCAGCTCCGGGGGCACTGAAGCTTTCTTT.

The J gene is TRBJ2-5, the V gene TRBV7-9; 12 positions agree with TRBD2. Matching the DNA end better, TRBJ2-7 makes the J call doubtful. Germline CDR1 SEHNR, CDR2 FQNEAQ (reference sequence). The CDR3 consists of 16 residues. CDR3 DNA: TGTGCCAGCAGCCCTCTGACTAGCGGGAGAGTCCACGAGCAGTACTTC. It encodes CASSPLTSGRVHEQYF.

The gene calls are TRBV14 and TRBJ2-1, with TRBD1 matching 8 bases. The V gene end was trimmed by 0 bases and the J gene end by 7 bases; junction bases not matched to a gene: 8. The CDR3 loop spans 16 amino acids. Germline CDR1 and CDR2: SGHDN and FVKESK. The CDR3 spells CASSQEVRGRRNEQFF. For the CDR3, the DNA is TGTGCCAGCAGCCAAGAGGTCAGGGGGCGCAGGAATGAGCAGTTCTTC.

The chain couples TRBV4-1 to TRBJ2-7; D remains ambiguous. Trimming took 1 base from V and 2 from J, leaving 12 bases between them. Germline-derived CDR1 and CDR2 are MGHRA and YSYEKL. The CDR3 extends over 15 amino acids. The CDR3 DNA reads TGCGCCAGCAGCCAAGTTGCTGGCACCACCTACGAGCAGTACTTC. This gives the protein CASSQVAGTTYEQYF.

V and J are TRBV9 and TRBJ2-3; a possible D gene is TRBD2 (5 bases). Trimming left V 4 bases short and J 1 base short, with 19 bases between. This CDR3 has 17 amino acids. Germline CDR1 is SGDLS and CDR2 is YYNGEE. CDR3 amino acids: CASSFSGIQAGTDTQYF. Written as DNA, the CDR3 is TGTGCCAGCAGCTTTTCGGGGATCCAAGCTGGCACAGATACGCAGTATTTT.

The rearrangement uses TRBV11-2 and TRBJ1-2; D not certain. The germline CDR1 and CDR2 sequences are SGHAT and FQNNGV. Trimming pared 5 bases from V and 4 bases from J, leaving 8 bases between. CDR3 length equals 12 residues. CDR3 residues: CASSNGRYGYTF. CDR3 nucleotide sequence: TGTGCCAGCAGCAACGGTCGCTATGGCTACACCTTC. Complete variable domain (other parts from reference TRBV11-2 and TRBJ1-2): EAGVAQSPRYKIIEKRQSVAFWCNPISGHATLYWYQQILGQGPKLLIQFQNNGVVDDSQLPKDRFSAERLKGVDSTLKIQPAKLEDSAVYLCASSNGRYGYTFGSGTRLTVV.

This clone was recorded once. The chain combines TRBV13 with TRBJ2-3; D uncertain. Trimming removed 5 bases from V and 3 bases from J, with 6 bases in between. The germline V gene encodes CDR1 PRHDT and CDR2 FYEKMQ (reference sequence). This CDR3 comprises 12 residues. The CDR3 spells CASSINTDTQYF. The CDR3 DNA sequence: TGTGCCAGCAGCATAAATACAGATACGCAGTATTTT.

CDR3 amino acids: CASSLGATGRGYTF. CDR3 DNA sequence: TGTGCCAGCAGCTTAGGGGCGACAGGGAGGGGCTACACCTTC. The rearrangement joins TRBV7-9 to TRBJ1-2; 7 positions agree with TRBD1. The CDR3 is made up of 14 amino acids. V gave up 1 base and J gave up 8 bases; unmatched junction bases: 7. Germline V lookup: CDR1 SEHNR, CDR2 FQNEAQ (reference sequence).

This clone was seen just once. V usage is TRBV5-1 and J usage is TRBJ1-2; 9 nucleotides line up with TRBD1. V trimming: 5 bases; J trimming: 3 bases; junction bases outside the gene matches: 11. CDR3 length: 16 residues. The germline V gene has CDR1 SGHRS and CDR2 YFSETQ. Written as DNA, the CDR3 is TGCGCCAGCAGGGGCCCCGGACAGGGGAGACACTATGGCTACACCTTC. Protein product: CASRGPGQGRHYGYTF.

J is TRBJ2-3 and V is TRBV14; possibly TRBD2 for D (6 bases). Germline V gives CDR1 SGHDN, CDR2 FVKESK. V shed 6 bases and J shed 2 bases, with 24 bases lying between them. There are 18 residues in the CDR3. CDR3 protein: CASSHNYGDFSHTDTQYF. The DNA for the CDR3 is TGTGCCAGCAGTCATAACTACGGGGACTTCTCGCACACAGATACGCAGTATTTT.